This TCR beta chain was sequenced during a study of blood T cell repertoires in COVID-19. Study at large: Acute and convalescent COVID-19 samples came from the United States, Italy and Spain.

V was pared by 6 bases and J by 0 bases, with 4 bases of the junction left unmatched. Germline loops: CDR1 MNHEY, CDR2 SVGAGI. This CDR3 has 14 residues. Original methodology: Counts of nucleated cells, estimated from reference gene primer amplification, were obtained. Sequenced by immunoSEQ multiplex PCR; TCRdb stores in-frame clones only, minus some. V, J and clone size reflect that table, while D and trimming were determined from the DNA. This sample yields more than 200,000 clones, of which roughly 80% are seen a single time; approximately 4% belongs to the top ten. This clonotype was sampled from a man aged 55 to 69 with acute or convalescent COVID-19. The material sequenced was peripheral blood. The V and J genes are TRBV6-5 and TRBJ1-1, with 7 bases lining up with TRBD1. The DNA of the CDR3 is TGTGCCAGCAGCGGGACAGCTATGAACACTGAAGCTTTCTTT. As protein: CASSGTAMNTEAFF.